The 10 T cell receptor beta chains reported below all come from one sample, sequenced in a study of blood T cell repertoires in COVID-19. Sequencing was performed with immunoSEQ multiplex PCR; in TCRdb, only in-frame clones are kept and a portion is missing. The sample includes roughly 190,000 clones, 89% of them seen just once. Sequencing was done on a sample of PBMCs or T cells enriched from blood (not recorded which). The receptors were gathered from a woman aged 18-29 years who had recovered from COVID-19.

This chain uses TRBV7-8 with TRBJ2-2; 13 bases agree with TRBD2. This CDR3 has 19 amino acids. CDR1 SGHVS and CDR2 FQNEAQ come from the germline V gene. J lost 1 base, V lost 4 bases, and 9 bases had no gene match. DNA of the CDR3: TGTGCCAGCAGCTCGTATCCGGGACTAGCGGGACTGAACACCGGGGAGCTGTTTTTT. Protein sequence: CASSSYPGLAGLNTGELFF. Full variable domain (remainder filled in from reference TRBV7-8 and TRBJ2-2): GAGVSQSPRYKVAKRGQDVALRCDPISGHVSLFWYQQALGQGPEFLTYFQNEAQLDKSGLPSDRFFAERPEGSVSTLKIQRTQQEDSAVYLCASSSYPGLAGLNTGELFFGEGSRLTVL.

The chain recombines TRBV9 with TRBJ2-3; 10 nucleotides agree with TRBD2. The CDR3 runs to 15 residues. The germline CDR1 and CDR2 sequences are SGDLS and YYNGEE. The junction had 3 bases not matched to a gene; V was cut back by 4 bases and J by 1 base. The DNA for the CDR3 is TGTGCCAGCAGCCTTCTAGCGGGGGGCACAGATACGCAGTATTTT. It codes for CASSLLAGGTDTQYF.

This clone has a handful of counts. The chain links TRBV14 to TRBJ2-7, with 8 bases lining up with TRBD1. Germline values: CDR1 SGHDN, CDR2 FVKESK. This CDR3 spans 14 amino acids. The V and J ends lost 4 bases and 10 bases, in that order; junction bases with no gene match: 12. DNA of the CDR3: TGTGCCAGCAGCCCAGGGACAGGTTTCGGGCCTCAGTACTTC. It specifies CASSPGTGFGPQYF.

The chain combines TRBV10-1 with TRBJ2-7; TRBD2 matches 8 bases. The CDR3 spans 13 residues. V was pared by 7 bases and J by 3 bases, with 5 bases of the junction left unmatched. Germline assignment: CDR1 WNHNN and CDR2 SYGVQD (reference sequence). In DNA form, the CDR3 reads TGCGCCAGCACCCTAAGCGGGAGCTACGAGCAGTACTTC. Protein product: CASTLSGSYEQYF.

The CDR3 nucleotides are TGTGCCAGCAGGTATACAGGGACGAACTATGGCTACACCTTC. It yields the protein CASRYTGTNYGYTF. The V gene is TRBV7-9, the J gene TRBJ1-2, with D possibly being TRBD1 (6 bases). Between the trimmed V and J ends, which lost 6 bases and 2 bases, there was a span of 13 bases. Looked up from germline, CDR1 is SEHNR and CDR2 is FQNEAQ (reference sequence). The CDR3 is 14 amino acids.

The chain recombines TRBV2 with TRBJ2-7, with 8 positions matching TRBD2. Looked up from germline, CDR1 is SNHLY and CDR2 is FYNNEI. There are 14 residues in the CDR3. Losses at the gene ends were 5 bases for V and 7 bases for J; bases not matched to a gene: 10. CDR3 nucleotide sequence: TGTGCCAGCAGTTTAGCGGGGCGGGAAGGAGAGCAGTACTTC. Its protein product is CASSLAGREGEQYF.

The chain has TRBV24-1 and TRBJ2-3; TRBD2 agrees at 7 bases. V was clipped by 4 bases and J by 4 bases; unmatched bases: 10. The CDR3 has 16 residues. The germline V gene has CDR1 KGHDR and CDR2 SFDVKD. CDR3 loop: CATSDPSGLPPDTQYF. The CDR3 DNA sequence: TGTGCCACCAGTGACCCTAGCGGTCTGCCCCCAGATACGCAGTATTTT.

V gene TRBV9 combines with J gene TRBJ2-2; 14 bases are a match to TRBD2. Germline CDR1 reads SGDLS; CDR2 reads YYNGEE. The ends lost 2 bases at V and 6 bases at J; junction bases unmatched: 3. The CDR3 consists of 16 residues. CDR3 residues: CASSVGTSGSAGELFF. For the CDR3, the DNA is TGTGCCAGCAGCGTTGGGACTAGCGGGAGCGCCGGGGAGCTGTTTTTT.

CDR3 DNA: TGCGCCAGCAGCGGCAACGGACAGGGGGCAATTATGGCTGAAGCTTTCTTT. Its translation is CASSGNGQGAIMAEAFF. The rearrangement uses TRBV4-1 and TRBJ1-1; 11 bases match TRBD1. The CDR3 contains 17 residues. Germline V lookup: CDR1 MGHRA, CDR2 YSYEKL. The junction had 14 bases not matched to a gene; V was cut back by 5 bases and J by 6 bases.

The rearrangement uses TRBV19 and TRBJ2-5; D is undetermined. Germline V gives CDR1 LNHDA, CDR2 SQIVND (reference sequence). CDR3 length: 13 amino acids. V dropped 3 bases and J dropped 1 base, with 6 bases sitting between them. The CDR3 coding sequence is TGTGCCAGTAGTATCCCATTCCAAGAGACCCAGTACTTC. It is translated as CASSIPFQETQYF.